Sequencing of this T cell receptor (beta chain) was carried out in a study of blood T cell repertoires in COVID-19. Study in general: COVID-19 samples collected from the United States, Italy and Spain covered acute and convalescent phases. Nucleic acid was either cDNA or gDNA, and it came from T cells, B-cell-depleted T cells, or PBMCs.

This clone has just one count. Patients from Seattle were sampled longitudinally, starting during active infection. The data were produced by immunoSEQ multiplex PCR, yet TCRdb's version contains in-frame clones alone and is incomplete. Of 87,000 or so clones listed, roughly 88% are singletons. Germline V gives CDR1 SGHTA, CDR2 FQGNSA. This CDR3 contains 15 residues. V was pared by 1 base and J by 5 bases, with 4 bases of the junction left unmatched. Sequencing input: peripheral blood. The TCR was taken from a man younger than 30 with COVID-19, enrolled during active disease. V gene TRBV7-2 combines with J gene TRBJ2-5; 10 positions agree with TRBD1. In DNA, the CDR3 is TGTGCCAGCAGCTTAGGACAGGGGGCGCGGGAGACCCAGTACTTC. This translates into CASSLGQGARETQYF. The variable domain in full, with the rest retrieved from reference TRBV7-2 and TRBJ2-5, is GAGVSQSPSNKVTEKGKDVELRCDPISGHTALYWYRQSLGQGLEFLIYFQGNSAPDKSGLPSDRFSAERTGGSVSTLTIQRTQQEDSAVYLCASSLGQGARETQYFGPGTRLLVL.